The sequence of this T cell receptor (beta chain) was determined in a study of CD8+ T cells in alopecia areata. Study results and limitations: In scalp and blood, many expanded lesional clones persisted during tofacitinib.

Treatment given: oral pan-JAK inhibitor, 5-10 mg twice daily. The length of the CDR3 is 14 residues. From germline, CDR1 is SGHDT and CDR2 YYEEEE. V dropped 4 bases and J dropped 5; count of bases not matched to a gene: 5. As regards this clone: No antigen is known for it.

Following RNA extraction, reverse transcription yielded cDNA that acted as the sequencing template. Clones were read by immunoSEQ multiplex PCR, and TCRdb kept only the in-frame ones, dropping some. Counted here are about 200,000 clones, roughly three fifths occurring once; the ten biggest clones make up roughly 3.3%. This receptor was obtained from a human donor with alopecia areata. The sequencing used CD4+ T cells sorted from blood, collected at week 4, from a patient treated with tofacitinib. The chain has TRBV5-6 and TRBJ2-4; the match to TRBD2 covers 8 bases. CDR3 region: CASSLYSGENIQYF. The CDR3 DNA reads TGTGCCAGCAGCCTATATAGCGGGGAAAACATTCAGTACTTC.